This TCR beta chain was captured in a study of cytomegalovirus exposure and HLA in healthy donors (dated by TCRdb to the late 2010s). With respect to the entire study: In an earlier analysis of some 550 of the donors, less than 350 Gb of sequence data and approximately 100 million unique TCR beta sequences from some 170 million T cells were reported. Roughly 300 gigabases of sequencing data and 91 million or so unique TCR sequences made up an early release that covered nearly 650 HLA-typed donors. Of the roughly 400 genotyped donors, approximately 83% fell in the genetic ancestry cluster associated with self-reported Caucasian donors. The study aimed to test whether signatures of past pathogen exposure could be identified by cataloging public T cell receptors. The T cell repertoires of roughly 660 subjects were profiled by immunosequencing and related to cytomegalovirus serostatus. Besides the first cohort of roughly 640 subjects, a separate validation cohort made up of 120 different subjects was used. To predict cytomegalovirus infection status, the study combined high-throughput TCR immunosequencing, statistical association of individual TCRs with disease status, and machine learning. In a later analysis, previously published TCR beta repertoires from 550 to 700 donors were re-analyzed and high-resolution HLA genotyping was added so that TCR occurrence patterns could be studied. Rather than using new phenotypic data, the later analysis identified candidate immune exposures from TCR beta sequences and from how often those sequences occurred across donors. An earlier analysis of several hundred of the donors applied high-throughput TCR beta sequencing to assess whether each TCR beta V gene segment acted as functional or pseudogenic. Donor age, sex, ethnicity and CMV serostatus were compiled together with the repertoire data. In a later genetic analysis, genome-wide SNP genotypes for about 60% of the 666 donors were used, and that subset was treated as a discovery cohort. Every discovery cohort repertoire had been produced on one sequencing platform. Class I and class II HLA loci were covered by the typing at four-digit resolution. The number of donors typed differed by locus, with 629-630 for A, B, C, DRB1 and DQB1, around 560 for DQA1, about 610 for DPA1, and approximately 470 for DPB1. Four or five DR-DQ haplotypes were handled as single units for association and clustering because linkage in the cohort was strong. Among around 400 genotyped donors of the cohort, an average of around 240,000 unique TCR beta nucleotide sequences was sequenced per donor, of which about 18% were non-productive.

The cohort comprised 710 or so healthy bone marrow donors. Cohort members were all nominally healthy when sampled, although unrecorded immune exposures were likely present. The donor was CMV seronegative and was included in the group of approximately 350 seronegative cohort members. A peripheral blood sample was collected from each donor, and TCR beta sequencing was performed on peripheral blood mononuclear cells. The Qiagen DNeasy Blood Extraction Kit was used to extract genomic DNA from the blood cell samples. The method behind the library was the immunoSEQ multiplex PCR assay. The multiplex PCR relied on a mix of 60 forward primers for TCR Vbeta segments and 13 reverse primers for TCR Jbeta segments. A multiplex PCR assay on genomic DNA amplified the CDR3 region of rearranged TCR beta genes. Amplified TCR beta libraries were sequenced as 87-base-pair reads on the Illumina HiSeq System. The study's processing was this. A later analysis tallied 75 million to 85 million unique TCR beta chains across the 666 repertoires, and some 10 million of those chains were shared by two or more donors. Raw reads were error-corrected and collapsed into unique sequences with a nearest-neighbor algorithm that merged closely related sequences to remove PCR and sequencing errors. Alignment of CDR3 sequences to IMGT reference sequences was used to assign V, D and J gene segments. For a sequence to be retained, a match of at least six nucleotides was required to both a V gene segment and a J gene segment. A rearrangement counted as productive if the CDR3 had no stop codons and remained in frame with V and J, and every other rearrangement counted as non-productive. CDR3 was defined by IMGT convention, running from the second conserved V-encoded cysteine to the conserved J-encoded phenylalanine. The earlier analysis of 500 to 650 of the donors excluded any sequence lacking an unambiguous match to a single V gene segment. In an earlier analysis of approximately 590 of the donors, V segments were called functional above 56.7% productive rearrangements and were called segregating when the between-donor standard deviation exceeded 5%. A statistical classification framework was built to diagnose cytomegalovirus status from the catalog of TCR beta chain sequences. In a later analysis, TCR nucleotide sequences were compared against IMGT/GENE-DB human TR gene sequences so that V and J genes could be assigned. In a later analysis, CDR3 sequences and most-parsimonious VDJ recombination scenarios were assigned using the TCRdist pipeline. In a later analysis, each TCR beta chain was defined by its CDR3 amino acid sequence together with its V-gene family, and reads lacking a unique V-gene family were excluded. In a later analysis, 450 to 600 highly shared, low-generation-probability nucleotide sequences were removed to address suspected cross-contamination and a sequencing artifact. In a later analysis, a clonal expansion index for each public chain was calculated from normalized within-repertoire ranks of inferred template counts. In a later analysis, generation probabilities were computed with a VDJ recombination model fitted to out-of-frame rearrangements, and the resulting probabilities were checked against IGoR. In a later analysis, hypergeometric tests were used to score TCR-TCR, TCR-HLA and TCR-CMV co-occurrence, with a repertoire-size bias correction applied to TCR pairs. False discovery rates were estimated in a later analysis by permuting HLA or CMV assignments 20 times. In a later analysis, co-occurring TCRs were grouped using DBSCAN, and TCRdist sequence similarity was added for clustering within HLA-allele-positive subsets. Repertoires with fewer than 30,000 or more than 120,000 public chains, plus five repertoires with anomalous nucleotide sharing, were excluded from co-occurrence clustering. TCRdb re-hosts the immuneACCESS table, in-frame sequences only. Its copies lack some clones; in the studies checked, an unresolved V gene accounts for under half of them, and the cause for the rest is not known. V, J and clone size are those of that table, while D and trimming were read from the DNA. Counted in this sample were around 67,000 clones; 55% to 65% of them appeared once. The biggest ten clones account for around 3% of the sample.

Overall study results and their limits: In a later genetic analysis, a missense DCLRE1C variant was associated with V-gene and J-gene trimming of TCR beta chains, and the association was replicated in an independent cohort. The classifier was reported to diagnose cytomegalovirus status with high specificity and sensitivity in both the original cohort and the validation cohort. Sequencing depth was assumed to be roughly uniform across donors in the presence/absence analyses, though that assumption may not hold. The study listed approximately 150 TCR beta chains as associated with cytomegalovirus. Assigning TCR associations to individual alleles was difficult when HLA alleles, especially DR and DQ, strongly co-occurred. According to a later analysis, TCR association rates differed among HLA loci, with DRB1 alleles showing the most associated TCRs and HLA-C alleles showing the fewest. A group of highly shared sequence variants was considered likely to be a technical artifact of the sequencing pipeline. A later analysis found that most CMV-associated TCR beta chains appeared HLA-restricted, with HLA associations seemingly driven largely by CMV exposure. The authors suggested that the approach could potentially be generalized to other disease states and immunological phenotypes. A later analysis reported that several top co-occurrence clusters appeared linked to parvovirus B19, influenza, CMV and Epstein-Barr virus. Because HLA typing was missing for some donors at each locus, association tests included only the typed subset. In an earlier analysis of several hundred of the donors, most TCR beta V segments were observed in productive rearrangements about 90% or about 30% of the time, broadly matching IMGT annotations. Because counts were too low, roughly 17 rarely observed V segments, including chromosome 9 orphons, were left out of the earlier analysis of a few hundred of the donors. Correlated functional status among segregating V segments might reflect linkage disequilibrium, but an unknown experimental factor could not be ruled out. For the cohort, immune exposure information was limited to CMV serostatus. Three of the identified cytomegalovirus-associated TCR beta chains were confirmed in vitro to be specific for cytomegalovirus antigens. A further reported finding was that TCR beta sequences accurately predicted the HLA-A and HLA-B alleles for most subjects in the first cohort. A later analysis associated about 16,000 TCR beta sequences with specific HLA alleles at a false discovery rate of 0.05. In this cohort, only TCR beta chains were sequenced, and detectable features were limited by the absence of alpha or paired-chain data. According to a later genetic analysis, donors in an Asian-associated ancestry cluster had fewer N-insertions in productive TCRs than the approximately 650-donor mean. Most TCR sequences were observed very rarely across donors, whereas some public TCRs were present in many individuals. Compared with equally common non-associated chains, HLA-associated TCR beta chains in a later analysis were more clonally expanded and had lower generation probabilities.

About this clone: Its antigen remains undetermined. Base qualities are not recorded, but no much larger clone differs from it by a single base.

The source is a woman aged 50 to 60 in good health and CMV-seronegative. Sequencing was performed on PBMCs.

In nucleotides, the sequence is TGTGCCAGCATATCCGGGACAGGGTACGGCTACACCTTC. The resulting protein is CASISGTGYGYTF. The receptor chain draws on TRBV2 and TRBJ1-2; 9 of the junction bases match TRBD1. There are 13 amino acids in the CDR3, from cysteine to phenylalanine inclusive. The entry retains the CDR3 DNA only, 39 bases that are in frame from base 1. The germline V gene specifies SNHLY as CDR1 and FYNNEI as CDR2. The V end gives up 7 bases and the J end 8 bases, leaving 8 bases in the junction not matched to a gene.